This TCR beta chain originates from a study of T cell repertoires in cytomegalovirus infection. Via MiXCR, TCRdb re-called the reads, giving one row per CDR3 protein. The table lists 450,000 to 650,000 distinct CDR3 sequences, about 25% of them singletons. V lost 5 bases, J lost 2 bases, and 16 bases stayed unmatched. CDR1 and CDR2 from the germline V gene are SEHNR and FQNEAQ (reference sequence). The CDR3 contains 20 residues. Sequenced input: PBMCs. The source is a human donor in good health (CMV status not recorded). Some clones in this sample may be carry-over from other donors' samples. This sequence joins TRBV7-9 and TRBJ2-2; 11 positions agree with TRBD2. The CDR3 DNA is TGTGCCAGCAGCCCCGGACGTACTAGCGGGAGTAAAGGAAACACCGGGGAGCTGTTTTTT. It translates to CASSPGRTSGSKGNTGELFF.